The 2 T cell receptor beta chains presented below share a single source sample, sequenced in a study of T cell repertoires in aging, cancer and after chemotherapy. TCR beta rearrangements were amplified from peripheral blood genomic DNA. Multiplex touch-down PCR with TRB-A/B primers amplified rearranged V-D-J TRB sequences. TCRdb processed the multiplex PCR reads anew with MiXCR; each CDR3 protein has one entry. The data contain some 2,700 distinct CDR3 sequences, approximately 23% of them singletons. What was sequenced was blood. The receptors originated from a human donor with a solid tumor.

This clonotype was seen a single time. This sequence may be a read error, since a much larger clone differs from it by one base. The V call is TRBV19, the J call TRBJ2-5; possible D gene TRBD1, 5 bases. The CDR3 has 17 residues. Germline CDR1 and CDR2: LNHDA and SQIVND (reference sequence). The CDR3 region is CASSTPTGKILQDTQYF. CDR3 bases: TGTGCCAGTAGTACCCCTACAGGAAAAATCCTCCAAGATACCCAGTACTTC.

This chain links TRBV20-1 with TRBJ2-4; D tentatively reads TRBD1 or TRBD2 (6 bases each). From germline, CDR1 is DFQATT and CDR2 SNEGSKA (reference sequence). Between the trimmed V and J ends, which lost 7 bases and 3 bases, there was a span of 16 bases. The CDR3 sequence is 14 residues long. As DNA, the CDR3 is TGCAGTGGAGGGGGGAGATTAGTCAAAAACATTCAGTACTTC. Translated: CSGGGRLVKNIQYF.